This T cell receptor (beta chain) is from a study of spatial heterogeneity in lung cancer. Time point here: sample taken at primary tumor resection. Whole RNA, isolated from tumor, nontumor lung or frozen PBMC, was sequenced without prior sorting. This clonotype was recorded once. The CDR3 has 14 amino acids. The V and J ends lost 4 bases and 7 bases, in that order; junction bases with no gene match: 9. CDR1 and CDR2 from the germline V gene are SGHRS and YFSETQ. TCRdb re-called the 5' RACE reads through MiXCR, storing one row per CDR3 protein. The sample lists roughly 80,000 distinct CDR3 sequences, roughly 12% occurring once.

The TCR sequence derives from a male donor with early-stage non-small cell lung cancer. This specimen consisted of PBMCs, obtained at surgery. The chain recombines TRBV5-1 with TRBJ2-7; 9 bases match TRBD2. In nucleotides, the CDR3 is TGCGCCAGCAGCGATAGCGGGGGCAGGGATGAGCAGTACTTC. Encoded protein: CASSDSGGRDEQYF.